This T cell receptor (beta chain) was identified in a study of cytomegalovirus exposure and HLA in healthy donors. The PCR used 60 Vbeta and 13 Jbeta primers. Clones were sequenced by immunoSEQ multiplex PCR, and TCRdb holds only the in-frame ones, with some missing. The sample has 60,000 to 75,000 clones, about 61% seen once; the top ten hold 3% to 3.5%. Notes on this clone: Its antigen remains unidentified.

Whole-study results and caveats: While the bulk of TCR sequences proved rare, some public TCRs turned up in many donors. An analysis done earlier found most TCR beta V segments productive about 87% or about 30% of the time. In a later analysis, across HLA loci, associated TCR counts were highest for DRB1, lowest for HLA-C. It was shown in a later analysis that HLA-associated TCR beta chains were more clonally expanded than other, equally common chains.

From germline, CDR1 is SGHVS and CDR2 FQNEAQ. The CDR3 runs 15 residues. Trimming took off 5 bases at V and 0 bases at J, with 13 bases between the two ends. This receptor was obtained from a woman in her fifties or sixties in good health and CMV-seronegative. Sequencing was done on a sample of PBMCs. This chain joins TRBV7-8 and TRBJ1-1; D is unclear. CDR3: CASSAIIPVNTEAFF. DNA for the CDR3: TGTGCCAGCAGCGCTATAATCCCCGTGAACACTGAAGCTTTCTTT.